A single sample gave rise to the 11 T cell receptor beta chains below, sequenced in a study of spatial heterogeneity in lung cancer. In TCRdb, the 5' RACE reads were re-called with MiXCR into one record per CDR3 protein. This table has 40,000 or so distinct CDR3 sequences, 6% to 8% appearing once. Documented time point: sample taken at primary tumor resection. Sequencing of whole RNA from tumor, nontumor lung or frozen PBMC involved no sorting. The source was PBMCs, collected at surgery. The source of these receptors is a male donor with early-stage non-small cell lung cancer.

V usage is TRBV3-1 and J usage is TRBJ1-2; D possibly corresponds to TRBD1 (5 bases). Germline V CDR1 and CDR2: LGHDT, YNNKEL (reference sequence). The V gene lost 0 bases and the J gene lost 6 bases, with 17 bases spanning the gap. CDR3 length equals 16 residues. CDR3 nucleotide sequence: TGTGCCAGCAGCCAAGATTGGGGGGACGGTTATGATGGCTACACCTTC. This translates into CASSQDWGDGYDGYTF.

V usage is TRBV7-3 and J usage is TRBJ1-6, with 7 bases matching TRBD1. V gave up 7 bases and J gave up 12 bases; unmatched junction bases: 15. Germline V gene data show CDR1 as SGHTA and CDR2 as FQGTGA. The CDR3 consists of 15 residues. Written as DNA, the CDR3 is TGTGCCAGCACTGAGGGTCGAGGGGGCCAGGGACCCCTCCACTTT. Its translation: CASTEGRGGQGPLHF. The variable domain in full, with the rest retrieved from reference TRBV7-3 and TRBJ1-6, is GAGVSQTPSNKVTEKGKYVELRCDPISGHTALYWYRQSLGQGPEFLIYFQGTGAADDSGLPNDRFFAVRPEGSVSTLKIQRTERGDSAVYLCASTEGRGGQGPLHFGNGTRLTVT.

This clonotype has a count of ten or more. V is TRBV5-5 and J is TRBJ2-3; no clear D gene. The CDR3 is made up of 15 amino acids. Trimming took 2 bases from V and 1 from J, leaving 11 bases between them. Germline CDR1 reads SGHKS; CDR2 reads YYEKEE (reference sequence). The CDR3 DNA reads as TGTGCCAGCAGCTTCAGGTTTCAGGGCACAGATACGCAGTATTTT. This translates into CASSFRFQGTDTQYF.

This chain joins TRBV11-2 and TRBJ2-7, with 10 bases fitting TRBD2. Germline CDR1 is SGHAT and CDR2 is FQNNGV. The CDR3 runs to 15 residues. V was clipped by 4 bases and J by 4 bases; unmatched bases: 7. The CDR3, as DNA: TGTGCCAGCAGCTCCCAGCGGGAGGGCCAGTACGAGCAGTACGTC. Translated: CASSSQREGQYEQYV.

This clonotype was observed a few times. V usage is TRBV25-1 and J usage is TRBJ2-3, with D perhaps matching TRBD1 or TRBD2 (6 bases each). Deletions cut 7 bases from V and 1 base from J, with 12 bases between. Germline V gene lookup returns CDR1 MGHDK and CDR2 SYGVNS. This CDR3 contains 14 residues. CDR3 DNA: TGTGCCAGCAAAAGGGGGGCACGCACAGATACGCAGTATTTT. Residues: CASKRGARTDTQYF. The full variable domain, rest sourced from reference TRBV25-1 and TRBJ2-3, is EADIYQTPRYLVIGTGKKITLECSQTMGHDKMYWYQQDPGMELHLIHYSYGVNSTEKGDLSSESTVSRIRTEHFPLTLESARPSHTSQYLCASKRGARTDTQYFGPGTRLTVL.

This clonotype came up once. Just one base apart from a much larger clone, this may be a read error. In DNA, the CDR3 is TGCAGTGCTCCTGGACTAGCCTCCTACAATGAGGAGTTCTTC. The encoded protein is CSAPGLASYNEEFF. The V gene is TRBV20-1, the J gene TRBJ2-1; TRBD2 matches at 8 bases. The CDR3 length is 14 residues. Germline CDR1 and CDR2: DFQATT and SNEGSKA (reference sequence).

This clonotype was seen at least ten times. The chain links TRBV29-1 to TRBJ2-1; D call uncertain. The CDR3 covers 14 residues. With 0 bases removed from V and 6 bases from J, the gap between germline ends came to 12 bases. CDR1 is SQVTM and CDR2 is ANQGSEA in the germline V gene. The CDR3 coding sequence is TGCAGCGTTGAAGACGTGGCCGTCATCAATGAGCAGTTCTTC. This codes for CSVEDVAVINEQFF.

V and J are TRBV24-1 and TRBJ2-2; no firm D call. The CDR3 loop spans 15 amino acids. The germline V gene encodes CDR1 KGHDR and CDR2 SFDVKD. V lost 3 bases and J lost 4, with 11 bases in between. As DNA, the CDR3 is TGTGCCACCAGTGATCCGACACGTCGCACCGGGGAGCTGTTTTTT. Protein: CATSDPTRRTGELFF.

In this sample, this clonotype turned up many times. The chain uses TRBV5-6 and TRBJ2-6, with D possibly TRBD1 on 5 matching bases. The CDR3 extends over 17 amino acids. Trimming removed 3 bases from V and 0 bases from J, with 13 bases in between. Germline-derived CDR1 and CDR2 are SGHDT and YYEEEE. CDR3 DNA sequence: TGTGCCAGCAGCTGGCTACAGGTCCACTCTGGGGCCAACGTCCTGACTTTC. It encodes CASSWLQVHSGANVLTF.

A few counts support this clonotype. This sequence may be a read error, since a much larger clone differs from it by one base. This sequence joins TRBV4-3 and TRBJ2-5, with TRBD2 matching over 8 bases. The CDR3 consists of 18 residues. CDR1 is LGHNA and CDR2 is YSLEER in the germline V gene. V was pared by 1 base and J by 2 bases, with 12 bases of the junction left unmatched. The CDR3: CASSQGSRRGLVQETQYF. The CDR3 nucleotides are TGCGCCAGCAGCCAAGGGTCCCGACGGGGACTAGTTCAAGAGACCCAGTACTTC.

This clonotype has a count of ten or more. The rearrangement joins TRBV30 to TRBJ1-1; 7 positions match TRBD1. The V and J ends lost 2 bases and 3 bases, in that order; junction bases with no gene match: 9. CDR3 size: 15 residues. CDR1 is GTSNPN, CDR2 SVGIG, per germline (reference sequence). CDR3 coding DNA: TGTGCCTGGAGTACCTGGGCAGGGGGGGACACTGAAGCTTTCTTT. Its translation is CAWSTWAGGDTEAFF.